The text below deals with one T cell receptor beta chain. The antigen remains unidentified. Here immunoSEQ multiplex PCR was the method, and the copy in TCRdb shows in-frame clones only, minus some. The repertoire holds approximately 32,000 clones, with approximately 90% as singletons. This sample is drawn from a study of OX40 agonist ivuxolimab in advanced cancers. Whole-study context: Patients were approximately 80% male with ages roughly 20 to 85, mean around 61. Study results and limitations: No determination was made of the antigen specificity of the expanded peripheral T cells. Among the nonresponders, some also had low normalized T-cell clonal expansion. Relative to CD4+, CD8+ T cells held more expanded clones on average.

The CDR3 runs to 14 residues. Germline V gene data show CDR1 as SEHNR and CDR2 as FQNEAQ (reference sequence). V shed 5 bases and J 1 base; nucleotides not matched to a gene: 4. The sample in question was CD4+ or CD8+ T cells sorted from blood, obtained in a trial of the OX40 agonist ivuxolimab. This clonotype was sampled from an adult with an advanced solid tumor such as melanoma, head and neck, liver or kidney cancer. V usage is TRBV7-9 and J usage is TRBJ1-2; 7 bases fit TRBD1. In nucleotides, the CDR3 is TGTGCCAGCAGCCAACAGGGGAATAACTATGGCTACACCTTC. Its translation: CASSQQGNNYGYTF.